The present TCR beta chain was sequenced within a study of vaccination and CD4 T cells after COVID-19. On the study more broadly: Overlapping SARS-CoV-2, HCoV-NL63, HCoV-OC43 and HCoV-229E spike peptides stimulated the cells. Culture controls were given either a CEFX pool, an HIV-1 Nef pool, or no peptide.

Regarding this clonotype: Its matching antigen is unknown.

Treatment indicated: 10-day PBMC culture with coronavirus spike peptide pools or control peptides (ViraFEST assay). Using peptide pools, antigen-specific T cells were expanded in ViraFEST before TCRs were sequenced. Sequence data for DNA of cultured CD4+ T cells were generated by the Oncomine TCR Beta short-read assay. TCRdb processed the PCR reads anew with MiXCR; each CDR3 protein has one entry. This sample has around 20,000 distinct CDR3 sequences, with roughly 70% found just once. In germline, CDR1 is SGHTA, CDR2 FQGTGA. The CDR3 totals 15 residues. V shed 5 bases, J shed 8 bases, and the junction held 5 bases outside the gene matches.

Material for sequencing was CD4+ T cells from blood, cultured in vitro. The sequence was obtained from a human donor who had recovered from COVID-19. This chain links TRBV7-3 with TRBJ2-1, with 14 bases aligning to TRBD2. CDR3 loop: CASSRLAGGPHEQFF. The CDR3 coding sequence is TGTGCCAGCAGCCGACTAGCGGGAGGGCCCCATGAGCAGTTCTTC.